A selection of T cell receptor beta chains follows, all from one sample in a study of long-term antiretroviral therapy in people with HIV. Sequencing was performed with immunoSEQ multiplex PCR; in TCRdb, only in-frame clones are kept and a portion is missing. The sample includes about 24,000 clones, over 80% of them seen just once. The sequences come from unsorted PBMCs, collected 0.4 years after starting antiretroviral therapy. Receptors originate from a middle-aged man with HIV. The CDR3 runs from the conserved cysteine through the conserved F or W. The D gene is left open where the match is weak. Size values are once, few and many counts, or a class for expanded clones, and some rows have none.

NA,TRBV18,TRBJ1-4,NA,TGTGCCAGCTCACCTTCTACCGCGGATGAAAAACTGTTTTTT,CASSPSTADEKLFF
TRBD1,TRBV25-1,TRBJ1-4,NA,TGTGCCAGCAGTGAATATATCCCAGGGGGGGCGAGCGAAAAACTGTTTTTT,CASSEYIPGGASEKLFF
NA,TRBV2,TRBJ1-2,NA,TGTGCCATCCCCGGGGGGGCGCTTACTGGCTACACCTTC,CAIPGGALTGYTF
TRBD1,TRBV7-2,TRBJ2-1,NA,TGTGCCAGCAGCCGGGACAGGGGGCGAAATGAGCAGTTCTTC,CASSRDRGRNEQFF
NA,TRBV28,TRBJ1-3,NA,TGTGCCAGCAGTTCCTCTACCACTTGGGGGGCTGGAAACACCATATATTTT,CASSSSTTWGAGNTIYF
NA,TRBV30,TRBJ1-2,NA,TGTGCCTGGAAAGGCGGCCTCAACTATGGCTACACCTTC,CAWKGGLNYGYTF
NA,TRBV5-1,TRBJ2-3,NA,TGCGCCAGCAGCGACTCCGGGACAGATACGCAGTATTTT,CASSDSGTDTQYF
NA,TRBV5-1,TRBJ2-7,once,TGCGCCAGCAGCTTGGAACAGGGAGGGTCCTACGAGCAGTACTTC,CASSLEQGGSYEQYF
TRBD1,TRBV10-3,TRBJ1-3,once,TGTGCCATAGTAACAGGGGAAATAGGAAACACCATATATTTT,CAIVTGEIGNTIYF
NA,TRBV7-9,TRBJ1-3,NA,TGTGCCAGCAGCCCGGACTTCGGAAACACCATATATTTT,CASSPDFGNTIYF
NA,TRBV14,TRBJ2-7,NA,TGTGCCAGCAGCCAACGGACGATTTCCTACGAGCAGTACTTC,CASSQRTISYEQYF
TRBD2,TRBV5-3,TRBJ2-2,NA,TGTGCCAGAAGCTCGACTAGCGGGGGGGCAAGGGATCCCGGGGAGCTGTTTTTT,CARSSTSGGARDPGELFF
NA,TRBV6-5,TRBJ2-3,NA,TGTGCCAGCAGTCAGACTTCTAGCACAGATACGCAGTATTTT,CASSQTSSTDTQYF
NA,TRBV6-5,TRBJ1-2,NA,TGTGCCAGCAGTCCCGATTCCGGCTATGGCTACACCTTC,CASSPDSGYGYTF
NA,TRBV5-1,TRBJ2-7,NA,TGCGCCAGCAGCTTGGGCATAACCACCTACGAGCAGTACTTC,CASSLGITTYEQYF
NA,TRBV28,TRBJ1-3,NA,TGTGCCAGCAGTTCCCCGGGACACCCCAGCTCTGGAAACACCATATATTTT,CASSSPGHPSSGNTIYF
TRBD1,TRBV2,TRBJ1-6,medium-sized,TGTGCCAGCAGCGGGACAGATTATAATTCACCCCTCCACTTT,CASSGTDYNSPLHF
TRBD1,TRBV30,TRBJ2-7,few,TGTGCCTGGAGTCCGACAGGGGGAGCCTACGAGCAGTACTTC,CAWSPTGGAYEQYF
NA,TRBV4-2,TRBJ2-7,NA,TGTGCCAGCAGCCCCGGGGTAAGCTCCTACGAGCAGTACTTC,CASSPGVSSYEQYF
NA,TRBV28,TRBJ1-2,NA,TGTGCCAGCAGGGCTTGGAAGGGGAGGTTAGATGGCTACACCTTC,CASRAWKGRLDGYTF